These 9 T cell receptor beta chains originate from one sample sequenced in a study of blood T cell repertoires in COVID-19. Here immunoSEQ multiplex PCR was the method, and the copy in TCRdb shows in-frame clones only, minus some. The profile shows approximately 150,000 clones, approximately 84% of them singletons. Sequenced sample: PBMCs or T cells enriched from blood (not recorded which). These receptors were obtained from a woman between 50 and 59 years old with acute COVID-19.

The chain uses TRBV2 and TRBJ2-3; 8 bases match TRBD2. Losses at the gene ends were 1 base for V and 5 bases for J; bases not matched to a gene: 5. The CDR3 spans 15 residues. Germline V gene data show CDR1 as SNHLY and CDR2 as FYNNEI. The CDR3 DNA sequence: TGTGCCAGCAGTGAAGTGCAGCGGGAGCGAGATACGCAGTATTTT. It codes for CASSEVQRERDTQYF.

This clone was recorded once. The chain is built from TRBV19 and TRBJ1-1; TRBD1 is a possible D gene (5 bases). V lost 5 bases and J lost 5, with 12 bases in between. The CDR3 has 13 residues. Germline V CDR1 and CDR2: LNHDA, SQIVND (reference sequence). For the CDR3, the DNA is TGTGCCAGTAGTCGCCAGGGAAGGACTGAAGCTTTCTTT. Amino acid sequence: CASSRQGRTEAFF.

This sequence joins TRBV7-8 and TRBJ2-6; 9 nucleotides agree with TRBD2. The CDR3 totals 19 residues. Germline values: CDR1 SGHVS, CDR2 FQNEAQ. The V gene end was trimmed by 5 bases and the J gene end by 4 bases; junction bases not matched to a gene: 15. The CDR3 reads CASSPGVRGRATGANVLTF. DNA for the CDR3: TGTGCCAGCAGCCCAGGGGTTCGCGGGAGGGCAACCGGGGCCAACGTCCTGACTTTC.

This clone was counted only a few times. This rearrangement joins TRBV27 to TRBJ2-7, with 7 bases that match TRBD2. This CDR3 contains 13 residues. Germline V gives CDR1 MNHEY, CDR2 SMNVEV (reference sequence). With 5 bases clipped from V and 12 bases from J, the junction kept 13 bases outside the gene matches. The DNA of the CDR3 is TGTGCCAGCAGTCAGGTCTCACGGGAGGCATTGTACTTC. Its protein is CASSQVSREALYF.

V usage is TRBV9 and J usage is TRBJ1-3; D is undetermined. With 1 base removed from V and 1 base from J, the gap between germline ends came to 9 bases. The germline V gene has CDR1 SGDLS and CDR2 YYNGEE. This CDR3 region has 15 residues. Here the CDR3 reads CASSVYGTSGNTIYF. The CDR3 DNA reads TGTGCCAGCAGCGTATACGGTACGTCTGGAAACACCATATATTTT.

This clone was seen a few times. This chain uses TRBV5-1 with TRBJ2-1, with D possibly matching TRBD2 (5 bases). The V gene's germline CDR1 is SGHRS and CDR2 YFSETQ. V was shortened by 1 base and J by 0 bases, with 8 bases between the two germline ends. This CDR3 is 15 amino acids long. The DNA of the CDR3 is TGCGCCAGCAGCTTGTCCCTAGCCTCCTACAATGAGCAGTTCTTC. Amino acid sequence: CASSLSLASYNEQFF.

The chain uses TRBV29-1 and TRBJ2-5, with D possibly being TRBD2 (6 bases). The CDR3 consists of 12 residues. CDR1 is SQVTM, CDR2 ANQGSEA, per germline. Deletions cut 7 bases from V and 1 base from J, with 10 bases between. Here the CDR3 reads CSARGGQETQYF. Here the CDR3 DNA reads TGCAGCGCGAGGGGAGGCCAAGAGACCCAGTACTTC. Full variable domain (missing parts from reference TRBV29-1 and TRBJ2-5): SAVISQKPSRDICQRGTSLTIQCQVDSQVTMMFWYRQQPGQSLTLIATANQGSEATYESGFVIDKFPISRPNLTFSTLTVSNMSPEDSSIYLCSARGGQETQYFGPGTRLLVL.

This chain uses TRBV11-2 with TRBJ2-1; tentative D call: TRBD1 (5 bases). This CDR3 has 16 residues. CDR1 and CDR2 from the germline V gene are SGHAT and FQNNGV. Trimming pared 5 bases from V and 3 bases from J, leaving 17 bases between. CDR3 protein: CASSPQLRTSYNEQFF. Written as DNA, the CDR3 is TGTGCCAGCAGCCCGCAGCTTCGGACAAGCTACAATGAGCAGTTCTTC.

The chain couples TRBV27 to TRBJ2-7; no definite D call. Deletions cut 5 bases from V and 3 bases from J, with 14 bases between. Per the germline V gene, CDR1 is MNHEY and CDR2 is SMNVEV (reference sequence). This CDR3 spans 14 amino acids. CDR3 DNA sequence: TGTGCCAGCAGTCCCCGACGGAGAGGCTACGAGCAGTACTTC. This translates into CASSPRRRGYEQYF.